This T cell receptor beta chain was documented in a study of cytomegalovirus exposure and HLA in healthy donors. The PCR used 60 Vbeta and 13 Jbeta primers. TCRdb keeps only in-frame clones here, not all; method: immunoSEQ multiplex PCR. Among under 130,000 clones, around 15% were seen once, and the ten largest hold around 0.86%. V shed 6 bases and J 4 bases; nucleotides not matched to a gene: 8. The CDR3 contains 15 residues. Germline CDR1 reads LGHNT; CDR2 reads FRNRAP. This receptor was identified in a female donor in good health and CMV-seronegative. The chain combines TRBV12-5 with TRBJ2-1; 8 bases are shared with TRBD1. Sample: PBMCs. The CDR3 sequence: CASGSGQGEYNEQFF. The CDR3 DNA reads as TGTGCTAGTGGCTCAGGACAGGGAGAGTACAATGAGCAGTTCTTC. The full variable domain, rest sourced from reference TRBV12-5 and TRBJ2-1, is DARVTQTPRHKVTEMGQEVTMRCQPILGHNTVFWYRQTMMQGLELLAYFRNRAPLDDSGMPKDRFSAEMPDATLATLKIQPSEPRDSAVYFCASGSGQGEYNEQFFGPGTRLTVL.